This section outlines one T cell receptor (beta chain) sequence together with its context. Only in-frame clones appear in the TCRdb table, and some are missing; sequencing was by immunoSEQ multiplex PCR. Of tens of thousands of clones listed, 91% are singletons. The data belong to a study of control samples from healthy donors and cancer patients. This CDR3 has 16 residues. With 3 bases clipped from V and 0 bases from J, the junction kept 3 bases outside the gene matches. The V gene's germline CDR1 is KGHSH and CDR2 LQKENI. The sample taken for sequencing was blood. This clonotype was sampled from a man aged 25 to 45 in good health. The chain recombines TRBV18 with TRBJ2-2, with TRBD1 matching over 8 bases. The DNA for the CDR3 is TGTGCCAGCTCACCGTCGACAGGGGCGAACACCGGGGAGCTGTTTTTT. Protein product: CASSPSTGANTGELFF.